A single sample is the source of the 8 T cell receptor beta chains below, sequenced in a study of OX40 agonist ivuxolimab in advanced cancers. The data were produced by immunoSEQ multiplex PCR, yet TCRdb's version contains in-frame clones alone and is incomplete. Found here are about 12,000 clones, about 81% of them singletons; the top ten hold 11% to 15%. This specimen was CD4+ or CD8+ T cells sorted from blood, taken in a trial of the OX40 agonist ivuxolimab. The receptor source for this set is an adult with an advanced solid tumor such as melanoma, head and neck, liver or kidney cancer.

The chain combines TRBV19 with TRBJ2-2, with 11 nucleotides matching TRBD2. The CDR3 is made up of 16 amino acids. CDR1 is LNHDA, CDR2 SQIVND, per germline (reference sequence). Trimming at V came to 0 bases and at J to 7 bases, leaving 4 bases not matched to a gene. CDR3 in DNA: TGTGCCAGTAGTATAGATCTAGCGGGAGGAATCGGGGAGCTGTTTTTT. Amino acid sequence: CASSIDLAGGIGELFF.

This sequence joins TRBV5-4 and TRBJ2-2; D remains unclear. The CDR3 is 13 residues long. Germline values: CDR1 SGHNT, CDR2 YYREEE (reference sequence). V gave up 2 bases and J gave up 5 bases, with 7 bases separating them. The CDR3 DNA reads as TGTGCCAGCAGCTTTGAGTTTACCGGGGAGCTGTTTTTT. Its protein product is CASSFEFTGELFF.

The chain uses TRBV7-9 and TRBJ2-3; 10 bases map to TRBD1. The CDR3 covers 19 residues. V lost 1 base to trimming and J lost 2 bases; unmatched junction nucleotides: 12. CDR1 and CDR2 from the germline V gene are SEHNR and FQNEAQ (reference sequence). The CDR3 here is CASSLVYIAGQGSTDTQYF. The CDR3 nucleotides read TGTGCCAGCAGCTTAGTCTATATTGCGGGACAGGGGTCCACAGATACGCAGTATTTT.

This chain uses TRBV4-2 with TRBJ2-7; D is uncertain. This CDR3 spans 11 amino acids. Trimming shortened V by 0 bases and J by 5 bases, and 2 bases separated the two germline ends. Germline assignment: CDR1 LGHNA and CDR2 YNFKEQ. The CDR3 nucleotides are TGTGCCAGCAGCCAAGAGAACGAGCAGTACTTC. Translation gives CASSQENEQYF.

This clone was seen only a few times. This rearrangement joins TRBV4-1 to TRBJ2-1; 9 nucleotides match TRBD1. The CDR3 loop spans 17 amino acids. J gave up 5 bases and V 2 bases, and 10 bases lay outside the gene matches. From germline, CDR1 is MGHRA and CDR2 YSYEKL. The CDR3 spells CASSQPAGTGRDNEQFF. Written as DNA, the CDR3 is TGCGCCAGCAGCCAACCGGCCGGGACAGGGAGAGACAATGAGCAGTTCTTC.

The CDR3 here is CASLAGVNEQFF. For the CDR3, the DNA is TGTGCCAGCCTAGCGGGAGTCAATGAGCAGTTCTTC. This chain uses TRBV28 with TRBJ2-1; the match to TRBD2 covers 10 bases. The CDR3 totals 12 residues. Germline CDR1 reads MDHEN; CDR2 reads SYDVKM. The ends lost 8 bases at V and 6 bases at J; junction bases unmatched: 1.

By sample share, this clone is medium-sized. The chain couples TRBV7-6 to TRBJ2-1; D remains ambiguous. V was shortened by 5 bases and J by 4 bases, with 9 bases between the two germline ends. Per germline, CDR1 SGHVS and CDR2 FNYEAQ. The CDR3 runs 13 residues. The CDR3 DNA follows: TGTGCCAGCAGCCCTCCGGGTTACAATGAGCAGTTCTTC. Protein: CASSPPGYNEQFF.

V and J are TRBV6-6 and TRBJ2-7, with D possibly being TRBD2 (7 bases). The CDR3 is made up of 15 amino acids. Germline-derived CDR1 and CDR2 are MNHNY and SVGAGI (reference sequence). Trimming stripped 5 bases from V and 6 bases from J, with 20 bases between. CDR3 loop: CASSPRGGESAEQYF. CDR3 nucleotides: TGTGCCAGCAGTCCACGAGGGGGGGAATCGGCCGAGCAGTACTTC.